These T cell receptor beta chains were read from a single sample in a study of Ad26.COV2.S vaccination and SARS-CoV-2 variants. Using immunoSEQ multiplex PCR, the repertoire was profiled, and TCRdb retains in-frame clones only, with some absent. The sample lists a few hundred thousand clones; 89% were seen once. The sequences come from peripheral blood, collected in a trial of Ad26.COV2.S vaccine versus placebo. These receptors were collected from a person aged 18 to 59 who received the Ad26.COV2.S COVID-19 vaccine or a placebo. Both conserved end residues are part of each CDR3. The D gene is left open where the match is weak. Not every row has a clone size; where given, it reads once, few, many or a size class.

length: 13; D: .; size: .; V: TRBV9; J: TRBJ2-5; CDR3: CASSGGAKETQYF; DNA: TGTGCCAGCAGCGGGGGGGCTAAAGAGACCCAGTACTTC
length: 16; D: TRBD1; size: .; V: TRBV3-1/TRBV3-2; J: TRBJ2-7; CDR3: CASSQELRQGAYEQYF; DNA: TGTGCCAGCAGCCAAGAGTTGAGACAGGGGGCCTACGAGCAGTACTTC
length: 15; D: .; size: .; V: TRBV2; J: TRBJ2-2; CDR3: CASSEMGVDTGELFF; DNA: TGTGCCAGCAGTGAGATGGGAGTCGACACCGGGGAGCTGTTTTTT
length: 13; D: TRBD2; size: .; V: TRBV5-4; J: TRBJ2-1; CDR3: CASSLAGGNEQFF; DNA: TGTGCCAGCAGCTTGGCGGGAGGCAATGAGCAGTTCTTC
length: 15; D: .; size: .; V: TRBV7-9; J: TRBJ2-3; CDR3: CASSPSSPSTDTQYF; DNA: TGTGCCAGCAGCCCGAGCAGCCCAAGCACAGATACGCAGTATTTT
length: 19; D: .; size: .; V: TRBV28; J: TRBJ1-5; CDR3: CASSSWNAGGSGLRKPQHF; DNA: TGTGCCAGCAGCTCCTGGAATGCGGGGGGGAGTGGGCTTAGGAAGCCCCAGCATTTT
length: 13; D: .; size: .; V: TRBV7-9; J: TRBJ2-1; CDR3: CASSLVSYNEQFF; DNA: TGTGCCAGCAGCTTAGTATCCTACAATGAGCAGTTCTTC
length: 15; D: .; size: .; V: TRBV5-4; J: TRBJ1-4; CDR3: CASSLYTKTNEKLFF; DNA: TGTGCCAGCAGCTTGTACACGAAAACTAATGAAAAACTGTTTTTT
length: 15; D: TRBD1; size: .; V: TRBV6-5; J: TRBJ1-6; CDR3: CASSYRQGAISPLHF; DNA: TGTGCCAGCAGTTACCGACAGGGGGCTATCTCACCCCTCCACTTT
length: 14; D: TRBD2; size: .; V: TRBV9; J: TRBJ2-7; CDR3: CASSVSGSGYEQYF; DNA: TGTGCCAGCAGCGTGAGCGGGAGCGGGTACGAGCAGTACTTC
length: 13; D: .; size: .; V: TRBV7-2; J: TRBJ2-7; CDR3: CASSLGLAYEQYF; DNA: TGTGCCAGCAGCTTAGGACTAGCCTACGAGCAGTACTTC
length: 16; D: TRBD2; size: .; V: TRBV7-3; J: TRBJ2-1; CDR3: CASSPTSARSYNEQFF; DNA: TGTGCCAGCAGCCCGACTAGCGCCCGCTCCTACAATGAGCAGTTCTTC
length: 14; D: .; size: .; V: TRBV9; J: TRBJ1-5; CDR3: CASSVRSSNQPQHF; DNA: TGTGCCAGCAGCGTACGGTCTAGCAATCAGCCCCAGCATTTT
length: 17; D: .; size: .; V: TRBV9; J: TRBJ1-6; CDR3: CASSVDALPGPNSPLHF; DNA: TGTGCCAGCAGCGTAGATGCCCTGCCAGGACCTAATTCACCCCTCCACTTT
length: 13; D: .; size: once; V: TRBV28; J: TRBJ1-5; CDR3: CASNRRLGQPQHF; DNA: TGTGCCAGCAATCGCAGGCTCGGGCAGCCCCAGCATTTT
length: 12; D: .; size: .; V: TRBV9; J: TRBJ2-2; CDR3: CASSPLGGELFF; DNA: TGTGCCAGCAGTCCCCTCGGCGGGGAGCTGTTTTTT
length: 14; D: .; size: .; V: TRBV7-8; J: TRBJ2-1; CDR3: CASSLVMRGNEQFF; DNA: TGTGCCAGCAGCTTAGTGATGCGTGGAAATGAGCAGTTCTTC
length: 15; D: TRBD1; size: .; V: TRBV5-1; J: TRBJ2-7; CDR3: CASSSGQGGTYEQYF; DNA: TGCGCCAGCAGCTCGGGACAGGGGGGCACCTACGAGCAGTACTTC
length: 13; D: TRBD2; size: .; V: TRBV7-2; J: TRBJ2-7; CDR3: CASSLVAGGEQYF; DNA: TGTGCCAGCAGCTTAGTAGCGGGGGGAGAGCAGTACTTC
length: 18; D: .; size: .; V: TRBV5-4; J: TRBJ2-1; CDR3: CASSLDPVRRSSYNEQFF; DNA: TGTGCCAGCAGCTTGGACCCGGTGCGGCGAAGCTCCTACAATGAGCAGTTCTTC
length: 14; D: TRBD1; size: .; V: TRBV5-4; J: TRBJ1-2; CDR3: CASSTGQGNYGYTF; DNA: TGTGCCAGCAGCACGGGACAGGGGAACTATGGCTACACCTTC
length: 15; D: .; size: .; V: TRBV2; J: TRBJ1-4; CDR3: CASSEAGSHNEKLFF; DNA: TGTGCCAGCAGTGAAGCAGGGTCTCATAATGAAAAACTGTTTTTT
length: 16; D: TRBD1; size: .; V: TRBV5-1; J: TRBJ1-1; CDR3: CASSLQGAAGVTEAFF; DNA: TGCGCCAGCAGCCTACAGGGGGCCGCCGGGGTCACTGAAGCTTTCTTT